What follows are 22 T cell receptor beta chains derived from one specimen sequenced in a study of immune evolution from preneoplasia to lung adenocarcinoma. Sequencing was performed with immunoSEQ multiplex PCR; in TCRdb, only in-frame clones are kept and a portion is missing. The table lists about 3,400 clones, more than 60% of them singletons. Specimen: FFPE atypical adenomatous hyperplasia tissue from the lung. Subset meaning: atypical adenomatous hyperplasia (AAH), lung preneoplasia. The receptors were gathered from a person aged 65-85 years with lung adenocarcinoma.

This clone appeared a few times. The genes are TRBV14 and TRBJ2-7; 7 bases are shared with TRBD2. The CDR3 is 16 amino acids. The ends lost 0 bases at V and 4 bases at J; junction bases unmatched: 9. CDR1 and CDR2 from the germline V gene are SGHDN and FVKESK. The CDR3 sequence is CASSQDEGLAAYEQYF. The CDR3, as DNA: TGTGCCAGCAGCCAAGATGAGGGTCTAGCGGCTTACGAGCAGTACTTC.

This clone was found once. Other DNA variants within this sample encode the same CDR3. The chain joins TRBV5-1 to TRBJ1-2, with D uncertain. Trimming took 0 bases from V and 9 from J, leaving 9 bases between them. In germline, CDR1 is SGHRS, CDR2 YFSETQ. The CDR3 sequence is 12 residues long. The CDR3 bases are TGCGCCAGCAGCTTGGACGGCAAAAGCTACACCTTC. Protein product: CASSLDGKSYTF.

Remarks on this clone: This specimen includes other DNA sequences encoding the same CDR3. This chain connects TRBV29-1 to TRBJ1-1; weak D call: TRBD1 (5 bases). V was trimmed by 6 bases and J by 1 base, leaving 12 bases between them. The CDR3 totals 13 residues. Germline CDR1 is SQVTM and CDR2 is ANQGSEA. CDR3 sequence reads: CSVRGESNTEAFF. As DNA, the CDR3 is TGCAGCGTCCGGGGGGAGTCGAACACTGAAGCTTTCTTT.

The V and J genes are TRBV7-2 and TRBJ2-7; TRBD2 matches at 7 bases. J was trimmed by 4 bases and V by 4 bases; bases with no gene match: 4. This CDR3 is 13 amino acids long. From germline, CDR1 is SGHTA and CDR2 FQGNSA. The CDR3 bases are TGTGCCAGCAGCTCCGGGACTATTTACGAGCAGTACTTC. Translation: CASSSGTIYEQYF. Based on the CDR3 plus reference TRBV7-2 and TRBJ2-7, the full variable domain is GAGVSQSPSNKVTEKGKDVELRCDPISGHTALYWYRQSLGQGLEFLIYFQGNSAPDKSGLPSDRFSAERTGGSVSTLTIQRTQQEDSAVYLCASSSGTIYEQYFGPGTRLTVT.

V and J are TRBV5-1 and TRBJ2-2; D may be TRBD2 (6 bases). This CDR3 has 16 residues. The V gene's germline CDR1 is SGHRS and CDR2 YFSETQ. Trimming removed 3 bases from V and 3 bases from J, with 15 bases in between. DNA of the CDR3: TGCGCCAGCAGCTCGGAGGGACGGACGGACACCGGGGAGCTGTTTTTT. This encodes CASSSEGRTDTGELFF.

The V call is TRBV28, the J call TRBJ2-7, with D possibly TRBD2 on 5 matching bases. This CDR3 is built from 15 residues. Between the trimmed V and J ends, which lost 4 bases and 4 bases, there was a span of 17 bases. The germline V gene encodes CDR1 MDHEN and CDR2 SYDVKM. The CDR3 loop reads CASSWRGSEPYEQYF. DNA of the CDR3: TGTGCCAGCAGTTGGAGAGGGAGCGAGCCATACGAGCAGTACTTC.

This rearrangement joins TRBV5-1 to TRBJ2-5, with a weak D call TRBD2 (6 bases). This CDR3 has 14 residues. The V and J ends lost 2 bases and 5 bases respectively, with 13 bases between them. Germline loops: CDR1 SGHRS, CDR2 YFSETQ. The CDR3 DNA reads TGCGCCAGCAGCTTCGAGGGGAGGAGGGAGACCCAGTACTTC. This gives the protein CASSFEGRRETQYF.

The chain links TRBV30 to TRBJ1-2, with a tentative D call TRBD1 (5 bases). The CDR3 covers 15 residues. The germline V gene encodes CDR1 GTSNPN and CDR2 SVGIG (reference sequence). The V end lost 2 bases, the J end lost 4 bases, and 17 bases lay between the germline ends. CDR3 protein: CAWSLGLGGFYGYTF. The CDR3 coding sequence is TGTGCCTGGAGTTTGGGGCTCGGAGGCTTCTATGGCTACACCTTC. The whole variable domain, remainder taken from reference TRBV30 and TRBJ1-2, is SQTIHQWPATLVQPVGSPLSLECTVEGTSNPNLYWYRQAAGRGLQLLFYSVGIGQISSEVPQNLSASRPQDRQFILSSKKLLLSDSGFYLCAWSLGLGGFYGYTFGSGTRLTVV.

This chain joins TRBV2 and TRBJ2-5; D might be TRBD1 (5 bases). With 8 bases removed from V and 5 bases from J, the gap between germline ends came to 18 bases. The CDR3 runs 14 residues. Per germline, CDR1 SNHLY and CDR2 FYNNEI. CDR3 in amino acids: CASRAGSTGETQYF. In DNA, the CDR3 is TGTGCCAGCCGGGCAGGGTCCACCGGGGAGACCCAGTACTTC.

The rearrangement links TRBV6-5 to TRBJ1-4, with 7 bases lining up with TRBD1. The length of the CDR3 is 15 residues. Germline CDR1 reads MNHEY; CDR2 reads SVGAGI. V trimming: 5 bases; J trimming: 6 bases; junction bases outside the gene matches: 9. CDR3 protein: CASSLPGTADEKLFF. DNA for the CDR3: TGTGCCAGCAGTCTTCCCGGGACAGCCGATGAAAAACTGTTTTTT.

The chain joins TRBV2 to TRBJ2-5; D is perhaps TRBD1 or TRBD2 (6 bases each). Trimming cost V 7 bases and J 4 bases, with 16 bases left between them. This CDR3 spans 14 amino acids. Germline-derived CDR1 and CDR2 are SNHLY and FYNNEI. In DNA, the CDR3 is TGTGCCAGCATTTCCTGGGGGGCAGGAGAGACCCAGTACTTC. This encodes CASISWGAGETQYF.

This clone was found once. The rearrangement joins TRBV21-1 to TRBJ1-1; TRBD1 reflects the table's D call only, with no check against the DNA. TRBV21-1 is listed as a pseudogene. The CDR3 is 15 amino acids. The CDR3 here is CASSKRSDRNTEAFF. CDR3 sequence (DNA): TGTGCCAGCAGCAAGAGATCCGACAGGAACACTGAAGCTTTCTTT.

V usage is TRBV5-1 and J usage is TRBJ2-1; 9 nucleotides agree with TRBD1. The germline V gene has CDR1 SGHRS and CDR2 YFSETQ. The CDR3 extends over 16 amino acids. V shed 2 bases, J shed 8 bases, and the junction held 11 bases outside the gene matches. DNA of the CDR3: TGCGCCAGCAGCTTCAGTCCCGGGACAGGGCGGGATGAGCAGTTCTTC. Its protein product is CASSFSPGTGRDEQFF. The full variable domain, completed using reference TRBV5-1 and TRBJ2-1, is KAGVTQTPRYLIKTRGQQVTLSCSPISGHRSVSWYQQTPGQGLQFLFEYFSETQRNKGNFPGRFSGRQFSNSRSEMNVSTLELGDSALYLCASSFSPGTGRDEQFFGPGTRLTVL.

The rearrangement joins TRBV5-1 to TRBJ2-3; the D is unclear. The CDR3 covers 15 residues. CDR1 is SGHRS and CDR2 is YFSETQ in the germline V gene. Trimming cost V 0 bases and J 5 bases, with 13 bases left between them. CDR3 bases: TGCGCCAGCAGCTTGGAAGGGCAGCCGGGAGATACGCAGTATTTT. It yields the protein CASSLEGQPGDTQYF.

The chain combines TRBV6-1 with TRBJ1-1, with D unresolved. The CDR3 covers 12 residues. CDR1 MNHNS and CDR2 SASEGT come from the germline V gene. V was trimmed by 5 bases and J by 4 bases, leaving 8 bases between them. The CDR3 region is CASSFVLTEAFF. The DNA of the CDR3 is TGTGCCAGCAGTTTCGTCCTCACTGAAGCTTTCTTT.

The rearrangement links TRBV7-8 to TRBJ2-3; tentative D call: TRBD1 (6 bases). V lost 4 bases to trimming and J lost 5 bases, with 16 bases between them. CDR1 and CDR2 (germline): SGHVS, FQNEAQ. The CDR3 has 15 amino acids. CDR3 sequence: CASSYPGPGEDTQYF. The CDR3 DNA sequence: TGTGCCAGCAGCTACCCGGGCCCAGGGGAAGATACGCAGTATTTT.

This chain links TRBV2 with TRBJ2-5; weak D call: TRBD2 (5 bases). The CDR3 covers 11 residues. Germline lookup yields CDR1 SNHLY and CDR2 FYNNEI. V lost 8 bases and J lost 2, with 6 bases in between. The CDR3: CASGGQETQYF. CDR3 in DNA: TGTGCCAGCGGAGGTCAAGAGACCCAGTACTTC.

The chain recombines TRBV5-1 with TRBJ2-3; D remains unclear. The CDR3 totals 14 residues. Germline V CDR1 and CDR2: SGHRS, YFSETQ. V lost 4 bases to trimming and J lost 2 bases, with 11 bases between them. CDR3 region: CASSRGGDTDTQYF. DNA of the CDR3: TGCGCCAGCAGCCGAGGTGGGGACACAGATACGCAGTATTTT.

This chain links TRBV9 with TRBJ1-1, with 7 bases fitting TRBD1. CDR3 size: 16 residues. CDR1 and CDR2 from the germline V gene are SGDLS and YYNGEE. The V segment lost 2 bases and the J segment 8 bases; nucleotides outside the gene matches: 15. CDR3 DNA: TGTGCCAGCAGCGTTCGAAAGGGGGCGGAAGCTCCAGAAGCTTTCTTT. This codes for CASSVRKGAEAPEAFF.

This chain links TRBV14 with TRBJ1-1; D is undetermined. Germline V gives CDR1 SGHDN, CDR2 FVKESK. CDR3 size: 13 residues. The V end lost 0 bases, the J end lost 0 bases, and 2 bases lay between the germline ends. Here the CDR3 DNA reads TGTGCCAGCAGCCAAGAGCTGAACACTGAAGCTTTCTTT. This codes for CASSQELNTEAFF.

This clone was observed a handful of times. The rearrangement links TRBV29-1 to TRBJ2-3, with TRBD2 matching 11 bases. Germline CDR1 SQVTM, CDR2 ANQGSEA. The CDR3 covers 15 residues. J lost 4 bases, V lost 4 bases, and 7 bases had no gene match. The CDR3, as DNA: TGCAGCGTTGGGGGACTAGCGGAGGGTCCAGATACGCAGTATTTT. Residues: CSVGGLAEGPDTQYF.

This chain joins TRBV28 and TRBJ2-1; TRBD2 agrees at 8 bases. Germline V gene lookup returns CDR1 MDHEN and CDR2 SYDVKM. This CDR3 is 15 amino acids long. The V segment lost 6 bases and the J segment 1 base; nucleotides outside the gene matches: 5. CDR3 coding DNA: TGTGCCAGCAGGTATAGCGGGGAGTCCTACAATGAGCAGTTCTTC. The encoded protein is CASRYSGESYNEQFF.